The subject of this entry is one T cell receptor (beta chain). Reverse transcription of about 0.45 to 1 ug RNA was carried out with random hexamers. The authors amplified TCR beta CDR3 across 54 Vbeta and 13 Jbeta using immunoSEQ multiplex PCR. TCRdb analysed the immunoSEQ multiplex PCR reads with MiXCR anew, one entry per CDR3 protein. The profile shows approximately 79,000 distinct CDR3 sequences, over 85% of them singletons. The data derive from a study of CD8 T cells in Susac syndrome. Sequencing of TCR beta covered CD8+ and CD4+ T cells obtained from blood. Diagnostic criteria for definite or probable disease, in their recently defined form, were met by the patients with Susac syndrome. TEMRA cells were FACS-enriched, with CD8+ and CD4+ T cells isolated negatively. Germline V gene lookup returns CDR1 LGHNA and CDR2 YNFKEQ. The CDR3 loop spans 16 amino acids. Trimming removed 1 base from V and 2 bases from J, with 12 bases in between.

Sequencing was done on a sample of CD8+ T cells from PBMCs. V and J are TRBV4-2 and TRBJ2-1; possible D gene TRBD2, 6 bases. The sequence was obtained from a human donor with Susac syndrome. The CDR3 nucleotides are TGTGCCAGCAGCCAAGTGGGAGGAAAGGCCTACAATGAGCAGTTCTTC. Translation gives CASSQVGGKAYNEQFF.